This TCR beta chain was identified in a study of technical replicates of blood from four donors. The protocol was immunoSEQ multiplex PCR, while the TCRdb copy is restricted to in-frame clones and leaves out a portion. The repertoire holds about 50,000 clones, with roughly 95% as singletons. As to this clone: An end of the junction does not agree with germline; a read error may underlie this.

Source material: T cells isolated from PBMCs. The clonotype was recovered from a human donor in good health.

The CDR3 DNA sequence: TGTGCCAGTAGGATAGGCGGGGACTATGGCTACACCTTC. Protein: CASRIGGDYGYTF. The J gene is TRBJ1-2, the V gene TRBV19; the D is unclear. The CDR3 is 13 residues long. Germline CDR1 is LNHDA and CDR2 is SQIVND (reference sequence).